This T cell receptor beta chain was recovered during a study of stem cell transplantation in POMP-related autoinflammatory disease. General study findings and limits: Patients with PRAID showed a restricted number of unique TRB V-J gene pairings.

Germline values: CDR1 SGHRS, CDR2 YFSETQ. The CDR3 loop spans 13 amino acids. V shed 2 bases, J shed 4 bases, and the junction held 2 bases outside the gene matches. Clones were read by immunoSEQ multiplex PCR, and TCRdb kept only the in-frame ones, dropping some. The profile shows roughly 32,000 clones, 88% of them singletons. As for this clone: Its antigen is as yet unknown.

The chain couples TRBV5-1 to TRBJ1-1; 7 positions match TRBD1. The TCR originated in a human donor with POMP-related autoinflammation and immune dysregulation (PRAID). The sequenced sample was CD4+ T cells from PBMCs, obtained before stem cell transplantation. The CDR3 region is CASSFGTATEAFF. CDR3 in DNA: TGCGCCAGCAGCTTTGGGACAGCCACTGAAGCTTTCTTT. Supplemented by reference TRBV5-1 and TRBJ1-1, the full variable domain reads KAGVTQTPRYLIKTRGQQVTLSCSPISGHRSVSWYQQTPGQGLQFLFEYFSETQRNKGNFPGRFSGRQFSNSRSEMNVSTLELGDSALYLCASSFGTATEAFFGQGTRLTVV.